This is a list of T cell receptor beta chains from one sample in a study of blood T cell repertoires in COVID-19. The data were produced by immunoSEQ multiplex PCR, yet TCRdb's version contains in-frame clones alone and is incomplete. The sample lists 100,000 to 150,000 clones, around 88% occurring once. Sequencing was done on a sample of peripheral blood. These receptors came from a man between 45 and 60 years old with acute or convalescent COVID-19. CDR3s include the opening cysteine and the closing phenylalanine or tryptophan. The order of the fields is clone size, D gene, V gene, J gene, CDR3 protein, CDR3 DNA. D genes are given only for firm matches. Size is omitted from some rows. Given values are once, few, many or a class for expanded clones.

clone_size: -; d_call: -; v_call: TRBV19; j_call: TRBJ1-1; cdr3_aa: CASSTGMEGTEAFF; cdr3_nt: TGTGCCAGTAGTACAGGGATGGAAGGCACTGAAGCTTTCTTT
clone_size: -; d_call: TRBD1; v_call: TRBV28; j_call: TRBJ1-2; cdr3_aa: CASSLKDRGLALNYGYTF; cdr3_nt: TGTGCCAGCAGTCTTAAGGACAGGGGATTGGCGTTAAACTATGGCTACACCTTC
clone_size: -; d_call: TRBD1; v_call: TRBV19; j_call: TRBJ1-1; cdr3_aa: CASSWGTGENTEAFF; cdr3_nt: TGTGCCAGTAGTTGGGGTACAGGGGAGAACACTGAAGCTTTCTTT
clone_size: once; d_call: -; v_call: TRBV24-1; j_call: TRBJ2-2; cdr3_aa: CATSESRGAEELFF; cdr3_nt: TGTGCCACCAGTGAATCTCGTGGGGCCGAGGAGCTGTTTTTT
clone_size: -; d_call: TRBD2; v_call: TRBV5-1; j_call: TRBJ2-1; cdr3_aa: CASSAGLAGTYNEQFF; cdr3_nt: TGCGCCAGCAGCGCGGGTCTAGCGGGGACCTACAATGAGCAGTTCTTC
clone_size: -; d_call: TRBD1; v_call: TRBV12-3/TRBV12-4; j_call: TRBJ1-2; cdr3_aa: CASSLGQSFGYTF; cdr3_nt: TGTGCCAGCAGTTTGGGACAGTCCTTTGGCTACACCTTC
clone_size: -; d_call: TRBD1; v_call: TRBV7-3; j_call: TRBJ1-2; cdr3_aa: CASSSQGTANYGYTF; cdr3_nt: TGTGCCAGCAGCTCACAAGGGACAGCGAACTATGGCTACACCTTC
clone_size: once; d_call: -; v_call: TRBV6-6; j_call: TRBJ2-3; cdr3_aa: CASTTSPTPPTDTQYF; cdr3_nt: TGTGCCAGCACCACCTCCCCGACTCCCCCAACAGATACGCAGTATTTT
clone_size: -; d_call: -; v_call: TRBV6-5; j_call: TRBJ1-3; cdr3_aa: CASGKRQASGNTIYF; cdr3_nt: TGTGCCAGCGGAAAACGACAGGCGTCTGGAAACACCATATATTTT
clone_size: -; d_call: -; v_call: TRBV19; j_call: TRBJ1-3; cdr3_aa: CASSPSSGNTIYF; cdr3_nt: TGTGCCAGTAGTCCGTCCTCTGGAAACACCATATATTTT
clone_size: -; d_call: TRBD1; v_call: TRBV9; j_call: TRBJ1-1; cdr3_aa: CASSETGQNTEAFF; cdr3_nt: TGTGCCAGCAGCGAGACAGGGCAGAACACTGAAGCTTTCTTT
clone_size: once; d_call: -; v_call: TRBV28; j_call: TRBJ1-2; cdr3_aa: CASSQQGYGYTF; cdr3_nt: TGTGCCAGCAGTCAACAGGGCTATGGCTACACCTTC
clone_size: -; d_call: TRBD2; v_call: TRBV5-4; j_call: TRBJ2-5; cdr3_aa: CASSLGTSVQETQYF; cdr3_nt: TGTGCCAGCAGCTTGGGGACTAGCGTACAAGAGACCCAGTACTTC
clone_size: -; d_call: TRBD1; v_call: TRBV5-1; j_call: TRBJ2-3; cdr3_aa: CASSRYGQVEDTQYF; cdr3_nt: TGCGCCAGCAGCCGTTACGGACAGGTGGAGGATACGCAGTATTTT
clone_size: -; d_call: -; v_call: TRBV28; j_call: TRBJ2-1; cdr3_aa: CASSKGIQGTTEQFF; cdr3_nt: TGTGCCAGCAGTAAAGGGATACAGGGTACCACTGAGCAGTTCTTC
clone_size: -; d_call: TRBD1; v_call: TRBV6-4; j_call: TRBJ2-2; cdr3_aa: CASSPGTGNTGELFF; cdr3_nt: TGTGCCAGCAGCCCGGGGACAGGAAACACCGGGGAGCTGTTTTTT
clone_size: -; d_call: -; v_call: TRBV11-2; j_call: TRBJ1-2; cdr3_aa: CASSSGGPDYGYTF; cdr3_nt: TGTGCCAGCAGCTCGGGGGGGCCGGACTATGGCTACACCTTC
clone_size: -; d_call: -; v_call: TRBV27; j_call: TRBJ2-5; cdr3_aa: CASSPNPTRLAQETQYF; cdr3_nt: TGTGCCAGCAGTCCCAATCCTACACGGCTAGCCCAAGAGACCCAGTACTTC
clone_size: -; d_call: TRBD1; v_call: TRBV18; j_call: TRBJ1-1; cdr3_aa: CASSPPGTGDTEAFF; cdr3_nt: TGTGCCAGCTCACCTCCCGGGACAGGTGACACTGAAGCTTTCTTT
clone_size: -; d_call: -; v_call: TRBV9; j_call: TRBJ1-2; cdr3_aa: CASSVSTGNYGYTF; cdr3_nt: TGTGCCAGCAGCGTCTCGACAGGAAACTATGGCTACACCTTC
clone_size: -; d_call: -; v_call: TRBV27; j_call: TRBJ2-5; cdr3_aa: CASSSPSDRRGRRQYF; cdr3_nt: TGTGCCAGCAGTTCCCCATCGGACAGGCGCGGGAGGCGCCAGTACTTC
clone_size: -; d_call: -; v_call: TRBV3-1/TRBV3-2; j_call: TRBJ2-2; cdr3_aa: CASSQVLAGRTGELFF; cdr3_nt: TGTGCCAGCAGCCAAGTATTGGCAGGGCGAACCGGGGAGCTGTTTTTT
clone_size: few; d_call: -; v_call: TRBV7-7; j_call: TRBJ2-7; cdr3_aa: CASSLGPGSSYEQYF; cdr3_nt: TGTGCTAGCAGCTTAGGCCCAGGATCATCCTACGAGCAGTACTTC
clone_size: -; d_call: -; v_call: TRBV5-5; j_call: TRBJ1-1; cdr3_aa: CASSLGLANTEAFF; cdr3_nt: TGTGCCAGCAGCTTGGGGCTGGCGAACACTGAAGCTTTCTTT
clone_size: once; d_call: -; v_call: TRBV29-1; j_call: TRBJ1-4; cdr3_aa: CSVVREANEKLFF; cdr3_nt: TGCAGCGTTGTGCGAGAAGCTAATGAAAAACTGTTTTTT
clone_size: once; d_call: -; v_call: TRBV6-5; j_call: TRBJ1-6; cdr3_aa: CASSSSNSYNSPLHF; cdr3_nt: TGTGCCAGCAGTAGCTCAAACTCCTATAATTCACCCCTCCACTTT
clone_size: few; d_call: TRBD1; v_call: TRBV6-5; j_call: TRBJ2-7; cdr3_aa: CASSNRDRGASEQYF; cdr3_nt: TGTGCCAGCAGTAATCGAGACAGGGGCGCGTCCGAGCAGTACTTC
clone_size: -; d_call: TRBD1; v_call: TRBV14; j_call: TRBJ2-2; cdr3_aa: CASSQGALYLRDRANTGELFF; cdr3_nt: TGTGCCAGCAGCCAAGGGGCCCTGTACCTCCGGGACAGGGCGAACACCGGGGAGCTGTTTTTT
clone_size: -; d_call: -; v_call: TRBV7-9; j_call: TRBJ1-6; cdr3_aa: CASSLLNSYNSPLHF; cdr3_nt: TGTGCCAGCAGCTTATTAAACTCCTATAATTCACCCCTCCACTTT
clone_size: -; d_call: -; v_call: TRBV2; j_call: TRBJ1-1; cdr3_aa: CASSDRGENTEAFF; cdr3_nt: TGTGCCAGCAGTGATAGGGGTGAGAACACTGAAGCTTTCTTT